The 28 T cell receptor beta chains given below trace back to one sample, sequenced in a study of T cell responses to AZD1222 COVID-19 vaccine. Using immunoSEQ multiplex PCR, the repertoire was profiled, and TCRdb retains in-frame clones only, with some absent. The sample lists some 110,000 clones; around 90% were seen once. Sequencing was performed on peripheral blood, taken 28 days after the second AZD1222 dose. These receptors were taken from an adult who received the AZD1222 COVID-19 vaccine.

The rearrangement uses TRBV7-9 and TRBJ1-2, with a weak D call TRBD1 (6 bases). The CDR3 is made up of 13 amino acids. Germline V gene sequence: CDR1 SEHNR, CDR2 FQNEAQ (reference sequence). V was trimmed by 4 bases and J by 8 bases, leaving 14 bases between them. CDR3: CASSYWGGPGYTF. For the CDR3, the DNA is TGTGCCAGCAGCTACTGGGGGGGGCCCGGCTACACCTTC.

The CDR3 region has the DNA TGTGCCAGCAGTTTAGGACAGATGAACACTGAAGCTTTCTTT. Protein: CASSLGQMNTEAFF. The chain employs TRBV28 and TRBJ1-1, with TRBD1 as a possible D gene (6 bases). The CDR3 is made up of 14 amino acids. Between the trimmed V and J ends, which lost 2 bases and 0 bases, there was a span of 7 bases. CDR1 and CDR2 from the germline V gene are MDHEN and SYDVKM.

The chain links TRBV4-2 to TRBJ1-5; D is ambiguous. Germline CDR1 reads LGHNA; CDR2 reads YNFKEQ. The ends were cut back, 4 bases at V and 5 bases at J, with 15 bases in the middle. This CDR3 region has 15 residues. For the CDR3, the DNA is TGTGCCAGCAGCCCCGGGGAGGGCCTTTATCAGCCCCAGCATTTT. The encoded protein is CASSPGEGLYQPQHF.

The chain combines TRBV6-5 with TRBJ1-4, with D possibly matching TRBD1 (6 bases). CDR3 length: 13 residues. Germline V gene data show CDR1 as MNHEY and CDR2 as SVGAGI. V lost 6 bases and J 7 bases, leaving 12 bases between the germline ends. CDR3 protein: CASRGRGGEKLFF. In DNA form, the CDR3 reads TGTGCCAGCAGGGGCAGGGGAGGTGAAAAACTGTTTTTT.

The chain uses TRBV5-8 and TRBJ2-7, with D tentatively TRBD1 (5 bases). With 5 bases removed from V and 13 bases from J, the gap between germline ends came to 19 bases. The CDR3 is made up of 12 amino acids. The germline gives CDR1 SGHTS, CDR2 YDEGEE. CDR3 region: CASSFGAPEVYF. The CDR3 DNA reads as TGTGCCAGCAGTTTTGGGGCCCCCGAGGTATACTTC.

This chain uses TRBV4-1 with TRBJ1-5; 7 positions agree with TRBD1. Germline V lookup: CDR1 MGHRA, CDR2 YSYEKL. There are 15 residues in the CDR3. The junction had 11 bases not matched to a gene; V was cut back by 1 base and J by 11 bases. The CDR3 nucleotides are TGCGCCAGCAGCCAAGTAGCACAGGGGAAGGTAGCCCAGCATTTT. Translation gives CASSQVAQGKVAQHF.

The V call is TRBV19, the J call TRBJ1-3; a possible D gene is TRBD1 (6 bases). The CDR3 has 16 residues. Germline values: CDR1 LNHDA, CDR2 SQIVND (reference sequence). Trimming shortened V by 4 bases and J by 3 bases, and 16 bases separated the two germline ends. CDR3 region: CASSTTGARGGNTIYF. Written as DNA, the CDR3 is TGTGCCAGTAGTACGACGGGGGCCAGAGGTGGAAACACCATATATTTT.

The chain uses TRBV19 and TRBJ1-6; D perhaps matches TRBD1 (5 bases). Trimming pared 10 bases from V and 8 bases from J, leaving 21 bases between. Germline CDR1 and CDR2: LNHDA and SQIVND (reference sequence). The CDR3 has 15 residues. CDR3 DNA sequence: TGTGCCACCGCGTCGGGTGCAGGGAAGTATTCACCCCTCCACTTT. It translates to CATASGAGKYSPLHF. Looking up the rest from reference TRBV19 and TRBJ1-6 gives the full variable domain: DGGITQSPKYLFRKEGQNVTLSCEQNLNHDAMYWYRQDPGQGLRLIYYSQIVNDFQKGDIAEGYSVSREKKESFPLTVTSAQKNPTAFYLCATASGAGKYSPLHFGNGTRLTVT.

CDR3 loop: CASRFTGELFF. CDR3 coding DNA: TGTGCCAGCAGATTCACCGGGGAGCTGTTTTTT. The chain recombines TRBV6-4 with TRBJ2-2; D not certain. Trimming stripped 6 bases from V and 4 bases from J, with 3 bases between. The length of the CDR3 is 11 residues. Germline V gene data show CDR1 as MRHNA and CDR2 as SNTAGT.

This clone was detected once. The V and J genes are TRBV4-3 and TRBJ2-7; 8 bases line up with TRBD2. V lost 1 base and J lost 2; bases outside the gene matches: 7. This CDR3 region has 16 residues. CDR1 is LGHNA and CDR2 is YSLEER in the germline V gene. The CDR3 bases are TGCGCCAGCAGCCAAGGGCGAGCGGGGGAGGCCTACGAGCAGTACTTC. Its protein is CASSQGRAGEAYEQYF.

The chain has TRBV11-3 and TRBJ2-1; D gene uncertain. V lost 0 bases to trimming and J lost 9 bases, with 12 bases between them. Germline values: CDR1 SGHNT, CDR2 YENEEA. The CDR3 spans 14 residues. The CDR3 loop is CASSLELEDFEQFF. CDR3 DNA: TGTGCCAGCAGCTTAGAACTGGAAGATTTTGAGCAGTTCTTC.

The rearrangement joins TRBV6-5 to TRBJ1-5, with D unresolved. Trimming stripped 7 bases from V and 4 bases from J, with 17 bases between. Germline V CDR1 and CDR2: MNHEY, SVGAGI. The CDR3 runs 15 residues. For the CDR3, the DNA is TGTGCCAGCACTCCCCCCGGCCCAAAAAATCAGCCCCAGCATTTT. Protein: CASTPPGPKNQPQHF.

V gene TRBV12-1 combines with J gene TRBJ2-7; TRBD1 was called by the table and not checked on the DNA. TRBV12-1 is an annotated pseudogene. The CDR3 loop spans 16 amino acids. The CDR3 sequence: CASPNPRDRTSYEQYF. The DNA for the CDR3 is TGTGCCAGCCCCAACCCGCGGGACAGGACCTCCTACGAGCAGTACTTC.

The chain has TRBV7-3 and TRBJ2-2; possibly TRBD1 for D (6 bases). The V and J ends lost 3 bases and 4 bases respectively, with 12 bases between them. The CDR3 is made up of 15 amino acids. The germline CDR1 and CDR2 sequences are SGHTA and FQGTGA. CDR3: CASSFSGDGTGELFF. In DNA form, the CDR3 reads TGTGCCAGCAGCTTTTCAGGGGATGGCACCGGGGAGCTGTTTTTT.

CDR3 bases: TGTGCCAGCAAAATAACAGGGGAAGGCGGCTACACCTTC. As protein: CASKITGEGGYTF. The chain joins TRBV2 to TRBJ1-2; 7 nucleotides align to TRBD1. The germline V gene encodes CDR1 SNHLY and CDR2 FYNNEI. V was clipped by 7 bases and J by 8 bases; unmatched bases: 10. CDR3 length equals 13 residues.

The gene calls are TRBV28 and TRBJ1-3; D is possibly TRBD1 (5 bases). Deletions cut 4 bases from V and 8 bases from J, with 18 bases between. CDR1 and CDR2 from the germline V gene are MDHEN and SYDVKM. There are 15 residues in the CDR3. The CDR3 region has the DNA TGTGCCAGCAGTTCACCCGTGGGGCGGGAGGACACCATATATTTT. Translation: CASSSPVGREDTIYF.

This clone showed up just once. This sequence joins TRBV5-1 and TRBJ2-7, with 9 bases that match TRBD1. Germline trimming cut 2 bases from V and 3 bases from J; bases unmatched to any gene: 12. The CDR3 consists of 17 residues. In germline, CDR1 is SGHRS, CDR2 YFSETQ. CDR3 sequence: CASSLLAGTGSIYEQYF. The CDR3 bases are TGCGCCAGCAGCTTACTTGCCGGGACAGGGAGTATCTACGAGCAGTACTTC.

The V and J genes are TRBV10-3 and TRBJ1-2, with no clear D. This CDR3 contains 14 residues. Per germline, CDR1 ENHRY and CDR2 SYGVKD. Between the trimmed V and J ends, which lost 3 bases and 3 bases, there was a span of 11 bases. The CDR3 coding sequence is TGTGCCATCAGTGATGGGCAGGCCGACTATGGCTACACCTTC. Amino acids: CAISDGQADYGYTF.

V usage is TRBV7-2 and J usage is TRBJ2-4; tentative D call: TRBD2 (5 bases). From germline, CDR1 is SGHTA and CDR2 FQGNSA. V was shortened by 5 bases and J by 0 bases, with 8 bases between the two germline ends. The length of the CDR3 is 14 residues. The CDR3 loop is CASSPGLAKNIQYF. In DNA form, the CDR3 reads TGTGCCAGCAGCCCCGGACTAGCCAAAAACATTCAGTACTTC.

The chain carries TRBV6-5 and TRBJ2-1; 8 positions match TRBD1. Per germline, CDR1 MNHEY and CDR2 SVGAGI. This CDR3 contains 13 residues. The J segment lost 12 bases and the V segment lost 2 bases, leaving 6 bases of the junction unmatched. The CDR3 region is CASSYQTGGRQFF. The CDR3 DNA reads TGTGCCAGCAGTTACCAAACAGGGGGGCGGCAGTTCTTC.

This chain uses TRBV4-2 with TRBJ1-5; a weak D match, TRBD1 (5 bases). The CDR3 length is 16 residues. Trimming removed 4 bases from V and 5 bases from J, with 18 bases in between. From germline, CDR1 is LGHNA and CDR2 YNFKEQ. CDR3 in DNA: TGTGCCAGCAGCCCCAGTACCGGGGCAAGGGATCAGCCCCAGCATTTT. Translated: CASSPSTGARDQPQHF.

V is TRBV21-1 and J is TRBJ1-1; no check of the table's D call, TRBD1, against the DNA was made. TRBV21-1 is annotated as a pseudogene. This CDR3 region has 18 residues. The CDR3 here is CASSKGRHRPLGNTEAFF. CDR3 nucleotides: TGTGCCAGCAGCAAAGGTCGGCACAGGCCCCTAGGGAACACTGAAGCTTTCTTT.

The sample holds one count of this clone. The chain couples TRBV7-9 to TRBJ1-1, with no clear D. This CDR3 is built from 14 residues. V shed 6 bases and J shed 8 bases, with 19 bases lying between them. CDR1 SEHNR and CDR2 FQNEAQ come from the germline V gene (reference sequence). CDR3 in amino acids: CASSYYAPGGEAFF. As DNA, the CDR3 is TGTGCCAGCAGTTATTACGCCCCCGGAGGGGAAGCTTTCTTT.

The J gene is TRBJ2-5, the V gene TRBV4-3; TRBD2 might be the D (5 bases). V lost 1 base and J 5 bases, leaving 14 bases between the germline ends. The germline gives CDR1 LGHNA, CDR2 YSLEER. The CDR3 is 15 amino acids. The CDR3 DNA reads as TGCGCCAGCAGCCAAGTTGGCGGCGGCGGGGAGACCCAGTACTTC. Its protein is CASSQVGGGGETQYF.

This chain connects TRBV6-2 or TRBV6-3 to TRBJ1-2; maybe TRBD1 (6 bases). This CDR3 comprises 15 residues. Trimming took 0 bases from V and 7 from J, leaving 15 bases between them. Germline CDR1 and CDR2: MNHEY and SVGEGT. In DNA form, the CDR3 reads TGTGCCAGCAGTTACTCGACGACAGGAGGTCTTGGCTACACCTTC. It yields the protein CASSYSTTGGLGYTF.

This rearrangement joins TRBV5-4 to TRBJ1-1; 7 bases fit TRBD1. CDR1 is SGHNT, CDR2 YYREEE, per germline (reference sequence). V dropped 3 bases and J dropped 3; count of bases not matched to a gene: 8. The CDR3 is 15 amino acids. The CDR3 DNA sequence: TGTGCCAGCAGCTCAAAGACAGGGCCCGACACTGAAGCTTTCTTT. Residues: CASSSKTGPDTEAFF. Supplemented by reference TRBV5-4 and TRBJ1-1, the full variable domain reads ETGVTQSPTHLIKTRGQQVTLRCSSQSGHNTVSWYQQALGQGPQFIFQYYREEENGRGNFPPRFSGLQFPNYSSELNVNALELDDSALYLCASSSKTGPDTEAFFGQGTRLTVV.

The chain has TRBV9 and TRBJ2-2, with a weak D call TRBD2 (5 bases). With 3 bases removed from V and 6 bases from J, the gap between germline ends came to 18 bases. Looked up from germline, CDR1 is SGDLS and CDR2 is YYNGEE. The CDR3 spans 16 residues. The CDR3 is CASSAVFGEGSGELFF. The DNA of the CDR3 is TGTGCCAGCAGCGCCGTATTCGGGGAAGGGTCCGGGGAGCTGTTTTTT.

This clone was recorded once. The chain links TRBV6-5 to TRBJ2-1; no definite D call. Trimming shortened V by 6 bases and J by 9 bases, and 12 bases separated the two germline ends. Germline CDR1 MNHEY, CDR2 SVGAGI. This CDR3 region has 12 residues. The DNA for the CDR3 is TGTGCCAGCAGACCTCAAGGGCCTGAGCAGTTCTTC. Translated, it gives CASRPQGPEQFF.